The clone carrying this TCR beta chain occurred a few times. Original data processing: For nucleated cells, counts were estimated from reference gene primer amplification. Generated by immunoSEQ multiplex PCR, the TCRdb table keeps only in-frame clones and is missing some. Clonal size and the V and J genes are those of that table, whereas D and trimming came from the DNA. In the table there are about 75,000 clones, around 79% of which are singletons. This record comes from a study of blood T cell repertoires in COVID-19. With V trimmed by 6 bases and J by 5 bases, 4 bases remained unmatched. Germline CDR1 reads SNHLY; CDR2 reads FYNNEI. The CDR3 runs 14 residues.

This rearrangement joins TRBV2 to TRBJ1-2, with 12 bases identical to TRBD1. Sequencing was done on a sample of peripheral blood. The receptor was derived from a woman aged 80 or older with active or convalescent COVID-19. The CDR3 coding sequence is TGTGCCAGCAGGGGGGACAGGGGGCCTTATGGCTACACCTTC. Its translation is CASRGDRGPYGYTF.